This TCR beta chain was observed in a study of Ad26.COV2.S vaccination and SARS-CoV-2 variants. Study at large: Participant was drawn from the COV1001 Ad26.COV2.S trial arm. Intramuscularly, Ad26.COV2.S was given either once or twice, 56 days apart. General study results and limits: The placebo group had lower spike-specific TCR breadth than the vaccine recipients did.

Some clones are missing from TCRdb's copy, which holds only in-frame ones; the method was immunoSEQ multiplex PCR. Among about 440,000 clones, 90% were seen once, and the ten largest hold about 4.1%. This clone showed up just a few times. Its cognate antigen is unknown. The V end was cut by 8 bases, the J end by 4 bases, with 36 bases between. There are 20 residues in the CDR3. Treatment: some 19 received Ad26.COV2.S at low or high dose, single or two shots; 5 received placebo; per-sample allocation not given. Day 63 after the first vaccine or placebo injection was the time point for sampling. Boston hosted the donor, who was an adult aged 18-55 years.

The chain uses TRBV23-1 and TRBJ2-7; TRBD1 or TRBD2 may be the D gene (5 bases each). TRBV23-1 is an ORF for which the function is uncertain. The TCR was taken from a person between 18 and 65 years old who received the Ad26.COV2.S COVID-19 vaccine or a placebo. The sequencing used peripheral blood, collected in a trial of Ad26.COV2.S vaccine versus placebo. The CDR3, as DNA: TGCGCCAGCCCCCCGAGAGGGAGTTTGCTCGGAGGACACCCAGGTTACGAGCAGTACTTC. Protein sequence: CASPPRGSLLGGHPGYEQYF.